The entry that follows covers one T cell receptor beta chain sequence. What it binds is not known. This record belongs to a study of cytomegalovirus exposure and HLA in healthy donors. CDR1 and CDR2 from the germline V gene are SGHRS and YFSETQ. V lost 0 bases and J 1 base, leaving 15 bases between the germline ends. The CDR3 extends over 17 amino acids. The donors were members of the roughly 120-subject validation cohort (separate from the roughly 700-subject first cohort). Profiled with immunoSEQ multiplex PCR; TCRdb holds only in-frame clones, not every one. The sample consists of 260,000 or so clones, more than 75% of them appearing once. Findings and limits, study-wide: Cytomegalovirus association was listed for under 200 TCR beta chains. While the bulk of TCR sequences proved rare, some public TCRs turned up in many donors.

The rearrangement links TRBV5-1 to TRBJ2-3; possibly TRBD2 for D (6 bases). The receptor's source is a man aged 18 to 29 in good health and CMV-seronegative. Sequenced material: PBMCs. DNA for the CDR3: TGCGCCAGCAGCTTGGCCGGAGGGACCAGTGGCACAGATACGCAGTATTTT. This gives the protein CASSLAGGTSGTDTQYF.